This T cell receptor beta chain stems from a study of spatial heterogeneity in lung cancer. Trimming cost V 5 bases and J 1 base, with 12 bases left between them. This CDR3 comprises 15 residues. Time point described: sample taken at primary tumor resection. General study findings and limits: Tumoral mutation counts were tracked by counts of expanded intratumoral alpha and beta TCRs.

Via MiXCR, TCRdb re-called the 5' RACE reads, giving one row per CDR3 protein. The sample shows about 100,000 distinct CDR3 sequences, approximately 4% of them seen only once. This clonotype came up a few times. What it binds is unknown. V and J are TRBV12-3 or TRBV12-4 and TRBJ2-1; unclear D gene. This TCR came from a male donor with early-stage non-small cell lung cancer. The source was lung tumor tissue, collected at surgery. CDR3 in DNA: TGTGCCAGCAGTATAGTGCTTGGGTCCTACAATGAGCAGTTCTTC. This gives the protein CASSIVLGSYNEQFF.